The clone carrying this T cell receptor (beta chain) has a count of ten or more. The read terminates 3 residues before the CDR3 end, so the remaining end is supplied by the germline J gene. Generated by immunoSEQ multiplex PCR, the TCRdb table keeps only in-frame clones and is missing some. The profile covers about 52,000 clones, none occurring a single time. The data stem from a study of T cell clonality in common variable immunodeficiency. Germline-derived CDR1 and CDR2 are LNHDA and SQIVND (reference sequence). V was clipped by 3 bases and J by 0 bases; unmatched bases: 6. The CDR3 contains 16 residues.

The chain is built from TRBV19 and TRBJ2-3; TRBD2 aligns across 7 bases. This receptor was taken from a person aged 18 to 75 in good health. Sequencing was done on a sample of peripheral blood mononuclear cells. The covered CDR3 bases are TGTGCCAGTAGTATCTGGCCTAGCGGAAGCACAGATACG. This encodes CASSIWPSGSTDT. The full CDR3 reads CASSIWPSGSTDTQYF.